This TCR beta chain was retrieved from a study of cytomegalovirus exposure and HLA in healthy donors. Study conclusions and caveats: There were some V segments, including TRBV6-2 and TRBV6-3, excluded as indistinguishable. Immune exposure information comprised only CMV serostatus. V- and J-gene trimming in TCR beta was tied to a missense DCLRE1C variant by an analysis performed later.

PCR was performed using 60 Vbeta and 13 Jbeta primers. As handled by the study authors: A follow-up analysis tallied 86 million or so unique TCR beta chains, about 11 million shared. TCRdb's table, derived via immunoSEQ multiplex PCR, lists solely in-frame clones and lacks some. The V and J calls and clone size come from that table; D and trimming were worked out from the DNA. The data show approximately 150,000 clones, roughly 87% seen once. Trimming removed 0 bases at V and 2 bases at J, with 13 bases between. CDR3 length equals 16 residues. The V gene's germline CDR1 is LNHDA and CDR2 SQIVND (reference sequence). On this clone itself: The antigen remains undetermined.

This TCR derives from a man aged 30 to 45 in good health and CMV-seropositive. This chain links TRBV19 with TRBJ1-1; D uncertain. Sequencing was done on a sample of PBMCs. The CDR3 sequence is CASSIDLETHNTEAFF. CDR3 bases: TGTGCCAGTAGTATAGATTTAGAAACGCACAACACTGAAGCTTTCTTT. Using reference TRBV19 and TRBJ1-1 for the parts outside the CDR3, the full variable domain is DGGITQSPKYLFRKEGQNVTLSCEQNLNHDAMYWYRQDPGQGLRLIYYSQIVNDFQKGDIAEGYSVSREKKESFPLTVTSAQKNPTAFYLCASSIDLETHNTEAFFGQGTRLTVV.